A selection of T cell receptor beta chains follows, all from one sample in a study of blood T cell repertoires in COVID-19. Assay: immunoSEQ multiplex PCR; the TCRdb copy retains only in-frame clones and omits some. The data show roughly 260,000 clones, roughly three quarters seen once. Sequencing was done on a sample of peripheral blood. The source of these receptors is a woman aged 40-49 years with active or convalescent COVID-19. Each CDR3 is given with its conserved first and last residue. D genes are given only for firm matches. Rows may omit the clone size; those that give it use once, few, many or a size class.

clone_size: .
j_call: TRBJ2-3
d_call: .
v_call: TRBV7-9
cdr3_nt: TGTGCCAGCAGCTCAGGACTTCCAGATACGCAGTATTTT
cdr3_aa: CASSSGLPDTQYF

clone_size: once
j_call: TRBJ1-1
d_call: .
v_call: TRBV25-1
cdr3_nt: TGTGCCAGTTTATTCGGGGGTGAAGCTTTCTTT
cdr3_aa: CASLFGGEAFF

clone_size: few
j_call: TRBJ1-6
d_call: .
v_call: TRBV7-6
cdr3_nt: TGTGCCAGCAGCTTAGCTACGAGCTCCTATAATTCACCCCTCCACTTT
cdr3_aa: CASSLATSSYNSPLHF

clone_size: .
j_call: TRBJ2-5
d_call: TRBD1
v_call: TRBV2
cdr3_nt: TGTGCCAGCAGTGTCGGGGCCGGGACAGGGGGCAGGGAGACCCAGTACTTC
cdr3_aa: CASSVGAGTGGRETQYF

clone_size: few
j_call: TRBJ2-1
d_call: TRBD1
v_call: TRBV4-1
cdr3_nt: TGCGCCAGCCGGGGACAGGGAGGTAAGAATGAGCAGTTCTTC
cdr3_aa: CASRGQGGKNEQFF

clone_size: .
j_call: TRBJ1-1
d_call: .
v_call: TRBV7-2
cdr3_nt: TGTGCCAGCAGCTTACTAGGGGGAATCCAAACGCTCGAAGCTTTCTTT
cdr3_aa: CASSLLGGIQTLEAFF

clone_size: .
j_call: TRBJ1-6
d_call: .
v_call: TRBV25-1
cdr3_nt: TGTGCCAGCAGTGAGGCTCCGTCGTCACCCCTCCACTTT
cdr3_aa: CASSEAPSSPLHF

clone_size: .
j_call: TRBJ1-5
d_call: .
v_call: TRBV2
cdr3_nt: TGTGCCAGCAGTGTGACCGGGACATCGGCCCAGCATTTT
cdr3_aa: CASSVTGTSAQHF

clone_size: .
j_call: TRBJ2-2
d_call: .
v_call: TRBV7-8
cdr3_nt: TGTGCCAGCACCGCTGCCCCGACAGTGAACACCGGGGAGCTGTTTTTT
cdr3_aa: CASTAAPTVNTGELFF

clone_size: .
j_call: TRBJ1-2
d_call: .
v_call: TRBV4-1
cdr3_nt: TGCGCCAGCAGCCAAGATTACGGAGCTAACTATGGCTACACCTTC
cdr3_aa: CASSQDYGANYGYTF

clone_size: few
j_call: TRBJ1-2
d_call: .
v_call: TRBV7-9
cdr3_nt: TGTGCCAGCAGCTTAGACCTGACAGCTAACTATGGCTACACCTTC
cdr3_aa: CASSLDLTANYGYTF

clone_size: .
j_call: TRBJ1-2
d_call: TRBD1
v_call: TRBV28
cdr3_nt: TGTGCCAGCAGTGTCGGGACAGCTCACGGTCCTGGCTACACCTTC
cdr3_aa: CASSVGTAHGPGYTF

clone_size: .
j_call: TRBJ2-6
d_call: .
v_call: TRBV28
cdr3_nt: TGTGCCAGCAGCCAGCAGGGGATTGGGGCCAACGTCCTGACTTTC
cdr3_aa: CASSQQGIGANVLTF

clone_size: medium-sized
j_call: TRBJ1-1
d_call: .
v_call: TRBV7-9
cdr3_nt: TGTGCCAGCAGGGTTTCGGCAAGGGAGGGCACTGAAGCTTTCTTT
cdr3_aa: CASRVSAREGTEAFF

clone_size: .
j_call: TRBJ2-1
d_call: .
v_call: TRBV9
cdr3_nt: TGTGCCAGCAGCGTAGAGGAGTCTGCCATATCCTACAATGAGCAGTTCTTC
cdr3_aa: CASSVEESAISYNEQFF

clone_size: .
j_call: TRBJ2-7
d_call: TRBD1
v_call: TRBV4-1
cdr3_nt: TGCGCCAGCAGCCAGTGGACAGGGAACCAAGGATCCTACGAGCAGTACTTC
cdr3_aa: CASSQWTGNQGSYEQYF

clone_size: .
j_call: TRBJ2-2
d_call: .
v_call: TRBV9
cdr3_nt: TGTGCCAGCAGCGCCAGGGGGGCCCAGAACACCGGGGAGCTGTTTTTT
cdr3_aa: CASSARGAQNTGELFF

clone_size: .
j_call: TRBJ2-1
d_call: .
v_call: TRBV7-3
cdr3_nt: TGTGCCAGCAGCTTAAACCCGGGACTCGACAATGAGCAGTTCTTC
cdr3_aa: CASSLNPGLDNEQFF

clone_size: .
j_call: TRBJ1-1
d_call: TRBD1
v_call: TRBV6-5
cdr3_nt: TGTGCCAGCAGTTACCCAGGACAGGGGGACACTGAAGCTTTCTTT
cdr3_aa: CASSYPGQGDTEAFF

clone_size: .
j_call: TRBJ1-5
d_call: .
v_call: TRBV19
cdr3_nt: TGTGCCAGTAGTATAGTGGGGAGGGACAATCAGCCCCAGCATTTT
cdr3_aa: CASSIVGRDNQPQHF

clone_size: .
j_call: TRBJ1-2
d_call: .
v_call: TRBV3-1/TRBV3-2
cdr3_nt: TGTGCCAGCAGCCAAGATTCCGGACACCTGACCTATGGCTACACCTTC
cdr3_aa: CASSQDSGHLTYGYTF

clone_size: .
j_call: TRBJ1-4
d_call: .
v_call: TRBV5-1
cdr3_nt: TGCGCCAGCAGCTTGGGCAGGATCCCCACCAATGATAATGAAAAACTGTTTTTT
cdr3_aa: CASSLGRIPTNDNEKLFF

clone_size: .
j_call: TRBJ2-3
d_call: .
v_call: TRBV5-6
cdr3_nt: TGTGCCAGCAGCCTTGATCAGGGGCCGCGCACAGATACGCAGTATTTT
cdr3_aa: CASSLDQGPRTDTQYF

clone_size: .
j_call: TRBJ2-5
d_call: .
v_call: TRBV28
cdr3_nt: TGTGCCAGCAACTTATCGCCGCGGCGGTCAGGGGCCCAGTACTTC
cdr3_aa: CASNLSPRRSGAQYF

clone_size: .
j_call: TRBJ1-4
d_call: .
v_call: TRBV19
cdr3_nt: TGTGCCAGTAGTATCACGGGACAAGGGGGTGAAAAACTGTTTTTT
cdr3_aa: CASSITGQGGEKLFF

clone_size: .
j_call: TRBJ1-1
d_call: TRBD1
v_call: TRBV10-3
cdr3_nt: TGTGCCATCAGCCGGACAGGGGAGAGCACTGAAGCTTTCTTT
cdr3_aa: CAISRTGESTEAFF

clone_size: .
j_call: TRBJ2-1
d_call: TRBD2
v_call: TRBV19
cdr3_nt: TGTGCCAGTAGTATACCGGGACTAGGGACCAATGAGCAGTTCTTC
cdr3_aa: CASSIPGLGTNEQFF

clone_size: .
j_call: TRBJ2-7
d_call: .
v_call: TRBV5-1
cdr3_nt: TGCGCCAGCAGCTTTCAACAGCCGAACTACGAGCAGTACTTC
cdr3_aa: CASSFQQPNYEQYF

clone_size: .
j_call: TRBJ1-4
d_call: .
v_call: TRBV6-1
cdr3_nt: TGTGCCAGCAGTGAAGGCGGGACGGTGGATGAAAAACTGTTTTTT
cdr3_aa: CASSEGGTVDEKLFF

clone_size: .
j_call: TRBJ1-2
d_call: TRBD1
v_call: TRBV28
cdr3_nt: TGTGCCAGCACTGAGACAGGGTTGGGCGACTATGGCTACACCTTC
cdr3_aa: CASTETGLGDYGYTF

clone_size: few
j_call: TRBJ2-7
d_call: .
v_call: TRBV7-9
cdr3_nt: TGTGCCAGCAGCTTAGCCGGACAGCGGTTCTACGAGCAGTACTTC
cdr3_aa: CASSLAGQRFYEQYF

clone_size: .
j_call: TRBJ2-3
d_call: TRBD1
v_call: TRBV7-9
cdr3_nt: TGTGCCAGCAGCTTCCAGGGGGCTGGCACAGATACGCAGTATTTT
cdr3_aa: CASSFQGAGTDTQYF